This TCR beta chain was sequenced for a study of post-analysis software for immune sequencing data. Study in general: Secondary progressive, relapsing-remitting and progressive-relapsing multiple sclerosis were among the included disease courses. Study-level findings and limits: A handful of TRBV segments were significantly more frequent in patients than in controls. TRBV5-6, TRBV5-1 and TRBV20-1 were among these segments. Controls had significantly higher normalized Chao1 diversity than multiple sclerosis patients.

The CDR3 is 18 amino acids. With V trimmed by 1 base and J by 2 bases, 13 bases remained unmatched. CDR1 is DFQATT, CDR2 SNEGSKA, per germline (reference sequence). There are many counts of this clonotype. Its specificity is not known. Included in the TCR beta cDNA libraries were unique molecular identifiers. TCRdb re-derived calls from the PCR reads in MiXCR, one entry per CDR3 protein. The sample holds approximately 350,000 distinct CDR3 sequences, less than 40% seen once. The V call is TRBV20-1, the J call TRBJ2-7; 11 nucleotides line up with TRBD2. The sequence derives from a girl aged 10-17 years with multiple sclerosis. Sequencing was performed on blood. The CDR3 protein is CSARGIAGGLNRPYEQYF. DNA for the CDR3: TGCAGTGCTAGAGGAATAGCGGGGGGGCTGAATCGCCCCTACGAGCAGTACTTC.